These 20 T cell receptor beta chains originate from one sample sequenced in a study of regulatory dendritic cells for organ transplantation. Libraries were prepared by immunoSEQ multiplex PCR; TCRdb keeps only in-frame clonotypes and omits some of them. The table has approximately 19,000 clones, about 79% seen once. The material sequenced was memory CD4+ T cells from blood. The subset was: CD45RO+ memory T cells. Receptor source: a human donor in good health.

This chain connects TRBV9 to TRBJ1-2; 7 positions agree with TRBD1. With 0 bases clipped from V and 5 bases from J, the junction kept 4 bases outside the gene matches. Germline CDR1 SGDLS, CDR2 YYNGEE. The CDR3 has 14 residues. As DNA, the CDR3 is TGTGCCAGCAGCGTAGAGGGGGCTGGATATGGCTACACCTTC. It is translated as CASSVEGAGYGYTF.

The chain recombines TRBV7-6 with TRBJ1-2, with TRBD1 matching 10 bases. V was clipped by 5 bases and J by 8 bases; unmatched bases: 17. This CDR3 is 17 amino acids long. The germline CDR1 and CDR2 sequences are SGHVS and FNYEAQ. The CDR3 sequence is CASSPQTGGAVRGGYTF. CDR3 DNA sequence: TGTGCCAGCAGCCCCCAGACAGGGGGCGCGGTGAGAGGAGGCTACACCTTC.

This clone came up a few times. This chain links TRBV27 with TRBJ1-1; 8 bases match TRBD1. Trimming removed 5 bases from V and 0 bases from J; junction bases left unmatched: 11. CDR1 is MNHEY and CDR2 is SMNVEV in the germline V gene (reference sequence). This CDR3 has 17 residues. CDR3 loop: CASSLYGQGGVNTEAFF. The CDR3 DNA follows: TGTGCCAGCAGTCTATATGGACAGGGAGGGGTGAACACTGAAGCTTTCTTT.

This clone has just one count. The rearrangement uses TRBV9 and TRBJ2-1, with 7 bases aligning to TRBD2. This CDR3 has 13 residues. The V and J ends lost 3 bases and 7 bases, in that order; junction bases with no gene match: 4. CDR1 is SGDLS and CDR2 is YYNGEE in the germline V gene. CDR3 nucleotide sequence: TGTGCCAGCAGCGGCGGGGGAGGGAATGAGCAGTTCTTC. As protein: CASSGGGGNEQFF.

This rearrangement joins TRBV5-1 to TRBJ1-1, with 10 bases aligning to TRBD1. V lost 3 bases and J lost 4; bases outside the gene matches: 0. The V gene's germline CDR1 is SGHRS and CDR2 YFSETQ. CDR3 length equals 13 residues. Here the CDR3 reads CASSWTGGTEAFF. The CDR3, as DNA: TGCGCCAGCAGCTGGACAGGGGGCACTGAAGCTTTCTTT. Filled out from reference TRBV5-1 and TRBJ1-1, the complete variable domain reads KAGVTQTPRYLIKTRGQQVTLSCSPISGHRSVSWYQQTPGQGLQFLFEYFSETQRNKGNFPGRFSGRQFSNSRSEMNVSTLELGDSALYLCASSWTGGTEAFFGQGTRLTVV.

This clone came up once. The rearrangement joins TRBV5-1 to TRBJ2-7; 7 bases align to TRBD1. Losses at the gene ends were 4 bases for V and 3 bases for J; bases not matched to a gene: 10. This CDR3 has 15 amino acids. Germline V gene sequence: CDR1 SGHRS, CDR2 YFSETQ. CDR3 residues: CASSPSVAGGYEQYF. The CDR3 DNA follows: TGCGCCAGCAGCCCGTCGGTGGCAGGGGGCTACGAGCAGTACTTC. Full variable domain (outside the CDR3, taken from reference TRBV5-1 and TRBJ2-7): KAGVTQTPRYLIKTRGQQVTLSCSPISGHRSVSWYQQTPGQGLQFLFEYFSETQRNKGNFPGRFSGRQFSNSRSEMNVSTLELGDSALYLCASSPSVAGGYEQYFGPGTRLTVT.

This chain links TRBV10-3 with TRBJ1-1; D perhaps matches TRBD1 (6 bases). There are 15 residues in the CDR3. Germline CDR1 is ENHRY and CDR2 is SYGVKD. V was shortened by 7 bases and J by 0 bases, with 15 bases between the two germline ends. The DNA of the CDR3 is TGTGCCATCACAAATGACAGGCCCATGAACACTGAAGCTTTCTTT. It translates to CAITNDRPMNTEAFF.

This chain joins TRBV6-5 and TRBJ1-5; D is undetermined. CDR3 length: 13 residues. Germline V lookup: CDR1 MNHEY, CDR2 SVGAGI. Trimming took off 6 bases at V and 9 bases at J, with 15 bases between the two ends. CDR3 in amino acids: CASSQGGGAPQHF. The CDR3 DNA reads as TGTGCCAGCAGCCAAGGTGGCGGTGCGCCCCAGCATTTT.

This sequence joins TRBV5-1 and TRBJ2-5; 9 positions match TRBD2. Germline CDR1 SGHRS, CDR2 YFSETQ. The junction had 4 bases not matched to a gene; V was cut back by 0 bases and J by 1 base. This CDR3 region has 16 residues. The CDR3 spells CASSLDAGGSQETQYF. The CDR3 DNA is TGCGCCAGCAGCTTGGACGCGGGGGGGAGCCAAGAGACCCAGTACTTC.

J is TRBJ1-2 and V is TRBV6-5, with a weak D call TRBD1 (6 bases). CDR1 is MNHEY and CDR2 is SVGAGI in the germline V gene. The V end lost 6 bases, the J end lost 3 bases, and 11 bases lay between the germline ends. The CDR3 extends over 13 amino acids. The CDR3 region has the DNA TGTGCCAGCAGACCACACAGGGACTATGGCTACACCTTC. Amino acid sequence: CASRPHRDYGYTF.

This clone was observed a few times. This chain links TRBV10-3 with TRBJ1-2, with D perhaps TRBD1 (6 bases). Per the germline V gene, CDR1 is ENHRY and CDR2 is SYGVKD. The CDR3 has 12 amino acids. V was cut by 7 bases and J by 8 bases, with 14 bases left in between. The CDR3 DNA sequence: TGTGCCATCACCATGACAGGCGACGGCTACACCTTC. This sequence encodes CAITMTGDGYTF.

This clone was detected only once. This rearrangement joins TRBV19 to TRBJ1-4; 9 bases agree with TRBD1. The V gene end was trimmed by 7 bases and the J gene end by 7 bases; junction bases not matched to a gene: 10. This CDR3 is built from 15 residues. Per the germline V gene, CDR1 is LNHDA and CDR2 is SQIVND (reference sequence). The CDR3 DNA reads TGTGCCAGTACCCCGGGGACAGGGAGGAGTGAAAAACTGTTTTTT. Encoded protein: CASTPGTGRSEKLFF.

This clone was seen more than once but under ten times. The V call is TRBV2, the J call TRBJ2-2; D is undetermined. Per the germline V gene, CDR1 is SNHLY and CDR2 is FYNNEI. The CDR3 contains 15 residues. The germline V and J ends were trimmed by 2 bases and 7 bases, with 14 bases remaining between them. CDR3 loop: CASSEINQVGGELFF. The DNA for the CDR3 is TGTGCCAGCAGTGAAATAAACCAAGTCGGCGGGGAGCTGTTTTTT.

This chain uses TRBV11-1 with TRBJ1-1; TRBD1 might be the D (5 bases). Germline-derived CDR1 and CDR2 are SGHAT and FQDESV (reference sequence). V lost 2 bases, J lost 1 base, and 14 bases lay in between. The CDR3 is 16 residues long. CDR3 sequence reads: CASSLIRAGPNTEAFF. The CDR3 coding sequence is TGTGCCAGCAGCTTAATTCGGGCAGGGCCGAACACTGAAGCTTTCTTT.

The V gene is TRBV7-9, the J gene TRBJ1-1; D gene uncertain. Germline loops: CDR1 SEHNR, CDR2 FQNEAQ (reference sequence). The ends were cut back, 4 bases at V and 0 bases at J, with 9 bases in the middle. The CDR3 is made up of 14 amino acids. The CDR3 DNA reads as TGTGCCAGCAGCTCATCGACACTGAACACTGAAGCTTTCTTT. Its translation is CASSSSTLNTEAFF. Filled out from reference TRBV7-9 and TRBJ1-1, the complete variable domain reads DTGVSQNPRHKITKRGQNVTFRCDPISEHNRLYWYRQTLGQGPEFLTYFQNEAQLEKSRLLSDRFSAERPKGSFSTLEIQRTEQGDSAMYLCASSSSTLNTEAFFGQGTRLTVV.

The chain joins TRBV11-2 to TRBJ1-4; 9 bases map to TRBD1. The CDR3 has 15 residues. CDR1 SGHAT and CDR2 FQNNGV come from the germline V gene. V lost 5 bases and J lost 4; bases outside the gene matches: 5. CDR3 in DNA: TGTGCCAGCAGCAGCGGGACAGGGAGTAATGAAAAACTGTTTTTT. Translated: CASSSGTGSNEKLFF. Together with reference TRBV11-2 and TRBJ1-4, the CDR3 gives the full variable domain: EAGVAQSPRYKIIEKRQSVAFWCNPISGHATLYWYQQILGQGPKLLIQFQNNGVVDDSQLPKDRFSAERLKGVDSTLKIQPAKLEDSAVYLCASSSGTGSNEKLFFGSGTQLSVL.

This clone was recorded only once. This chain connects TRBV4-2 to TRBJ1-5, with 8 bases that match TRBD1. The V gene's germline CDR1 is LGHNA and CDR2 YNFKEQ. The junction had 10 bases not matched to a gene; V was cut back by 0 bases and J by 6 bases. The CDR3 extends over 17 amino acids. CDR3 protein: CASSQEAGGDSSQPQHF. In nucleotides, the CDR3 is TGTGCCAGCAGCCAAGAGGCAGGGGGCGATTCCAGTCAGCCCCAGCATTTT.

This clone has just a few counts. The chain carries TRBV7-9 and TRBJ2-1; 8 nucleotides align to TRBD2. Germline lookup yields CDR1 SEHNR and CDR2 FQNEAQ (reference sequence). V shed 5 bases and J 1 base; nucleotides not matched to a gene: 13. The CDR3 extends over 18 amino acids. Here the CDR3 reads CASSPLEWGGGSYNEQFF. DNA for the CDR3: TGTGCCAGCAGCCCTCTGGAATGGGGCGGGGGGTCCTACAATGAGCAGTTCTTC.

CDR3 residues: CASNELVSSYEQYF. For the CDR3, the DNA is TGTGCCAGCAATGAGCTGGTGAGCTCCTACGAGCAGTACTTC. The V and J genes are TRBV2 and TRBJ2-7; D is ambiguous. Germline lookup yields CDR1 SNHLY and CDR2 FYNNEI. The CDR3 runs to 14 residues. V was pared by 7 bases and J by 0 bases, with 13 bases between.

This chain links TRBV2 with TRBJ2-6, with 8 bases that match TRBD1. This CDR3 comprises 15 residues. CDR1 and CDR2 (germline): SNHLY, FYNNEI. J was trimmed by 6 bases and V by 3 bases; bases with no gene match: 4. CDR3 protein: CASSELGQEANVLTF. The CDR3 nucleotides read TGTGCCAGCAGTGAGCTGGGACAGGAGGCCAACGTCCTGACTTTC.